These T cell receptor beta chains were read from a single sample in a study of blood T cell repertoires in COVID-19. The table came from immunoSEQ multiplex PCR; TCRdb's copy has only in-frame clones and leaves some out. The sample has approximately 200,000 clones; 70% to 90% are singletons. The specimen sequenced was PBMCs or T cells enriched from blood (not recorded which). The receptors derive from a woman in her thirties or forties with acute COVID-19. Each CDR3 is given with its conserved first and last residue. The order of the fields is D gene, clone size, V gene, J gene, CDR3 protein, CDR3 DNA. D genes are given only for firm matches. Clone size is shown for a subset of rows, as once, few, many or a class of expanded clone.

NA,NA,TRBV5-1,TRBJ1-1,CASSLATGSPAAFF,TGCGCCAGCAGCTTGGCCACAGGGTCCCCGGCGGCTTTCTTT
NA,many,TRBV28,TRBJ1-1,CASSPFVAVNTEAFF,TGTGCCAGCAGCCCCTTTGTGGCGGTGAACACTGAAGCTTTCTTT
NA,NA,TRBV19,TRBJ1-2,CASRSSGDLYGYTF,TGTGCCAGTAGATCCTCAGGGGACCTTTATGGCTACACCTTC
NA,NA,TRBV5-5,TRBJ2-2,CASSLIGISNTGELFF,TGTGCCAGCAGCTTGATCGGGATTTCGAACACCGGGGAGCTGTTTTTT
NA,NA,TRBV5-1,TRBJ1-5,CASSFMEGNQPQHF,TGCGCCAGCAGCTTTATGGAGGGCAATCAGCCCCAGCATTTT
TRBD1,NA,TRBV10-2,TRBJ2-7,CASSETGGDYEQYF,TGCGCCAGCAGTGAGACAGGGGGCGACTACGAGCAGTACTTC
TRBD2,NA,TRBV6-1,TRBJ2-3,CASSEPTPSGRGDTQYF,TGTGCCAGCAGTGAACCTACACCTAGCGGGAGGGGAGATACGCAGTATTTT
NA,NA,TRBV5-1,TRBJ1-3,CASTPSISGNTIYF,TGCGCCAGCACCCCGAGTATCTCTGGAAACACCATATATTTT
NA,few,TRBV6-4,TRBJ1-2,CASSDSAVRGGYTF,TGTGCCAGCAGTGACTCGGCTGTGCGAGGCGGCTACACCTTC
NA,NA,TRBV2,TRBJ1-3,CASNAGNTIYF,TGTGCCAGCAACGCGGGAAACACCATATATTTT
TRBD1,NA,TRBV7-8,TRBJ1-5,CASSSRRGREQPQHF,TGTGCCAGCAGCTCACGCAGGGGGCGCGAGCAGCCCCAGCATTTT
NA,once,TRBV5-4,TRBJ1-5,CAIPLMYSNQPQHF,TGTGCCATCCCACTCATGTATAGCAATCAGCCCCAGCATTTT
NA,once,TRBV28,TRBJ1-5,CASGTLGYSNQPQHF,TGTGCCAGCGGGACTTTGGGGTATAGCAATCAGCCCCAGCATTTT
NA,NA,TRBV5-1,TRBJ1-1,CASSFRTPRNTEAFF,TGCGCCAGCAGCTTCCGGACTCCTAGAAACACTGAAGCTTTCTTT
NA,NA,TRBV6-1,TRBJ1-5,CASSGGPTGSLNQPQHF,TGTGCCAGCAGTGGTGGGCCCACCGGCTCCCTCAATCAGCCCCAGCATTTT
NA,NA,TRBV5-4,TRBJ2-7,CASSLKRSGYEQYF,TGTGCCAGCAGCTTAAAGCGGAGCGGCTACGAGCAGTACTTC
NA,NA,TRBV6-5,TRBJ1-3,CASSSGQYPGNTIYF,TGTGCCAGCAGTTCAGGACAGTACCCTGGAAACACCATATATTTT
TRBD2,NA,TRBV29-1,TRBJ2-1,CSVAPLAGDIEQFF,TGCAGCGTCGCCCCACTAGCGGGAGACATTGAGCAGTTCTTC
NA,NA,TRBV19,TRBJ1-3,CASSIGPTGSGNTIYF,TGTGCCAGTAGTATAGGGCCGACGGGCTCTGGAAACACCATATATTTT
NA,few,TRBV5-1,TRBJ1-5,CASSGGGNQPQHF,TGCGCCAGCAGCGGGGGGGGCAATCAGCCCCAGCATTTT
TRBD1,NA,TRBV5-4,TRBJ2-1,CASSSQGNEQFF,TGTGCCAGCAGCTCACAGGGGAATGAGCAGTTCTTC
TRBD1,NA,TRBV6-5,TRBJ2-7,CASSQTGVEYEQYF,TGTGCCAGCAGTCAGACAGGGGTTGAATACGAGCAGTACTTC
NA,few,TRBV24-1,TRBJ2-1,CATSGQRGEQFF,TGTGCCACCAGTGGGCAGCGAGGTGAGCAGTTCTTC
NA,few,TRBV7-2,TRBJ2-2,CASSPNGGHGGELFF,TGTGCCAGCAGCCCCAACGGGGGGCACGGCGGGGAGCTGTTTTTT